The source of this T cell receptor beta chain is a study of cytomegalovirus exposure and HLA in healthy donors. Study-wide points: In a later analysis, across HLA loci, associated TCR counts were highest for DRB1, lowest for HLA-C. TCR sequences were mostly rare, though some public TCRs occurred in many donors.

In this sample, this clone turned up once. Its antigen is currently unknown. A multiplex PCR was run with 60 Vbeta primers and 13 Jbeta primers. Data came from immunoSEQ multiplex PCR; TCRdb stores just in-frame clones and leaves some out. The data hold over 150,000 clones, with approximately 85% observed a single time. This CDR3 spans 15 amino acids. Trimming removed 8 bases at V and 2 bases at J, with 15 bases between. The germline CDR1 and CDR2 sequences are SNHLY and FYNNEI. Sequenced material: PBMCs. This sequence joins TRBV2 and TRBJ2-2, with D uncertain. This TCR derives from a girl between 10 and 17 years old in good health and CMV-seropositive. CDR3 coding DNA: TGTGCCAGCTCCCCGGAGATACCAAACACCGGGGAGCTGTTTTTT. It is translated as CASSPEIPNTGELFF.